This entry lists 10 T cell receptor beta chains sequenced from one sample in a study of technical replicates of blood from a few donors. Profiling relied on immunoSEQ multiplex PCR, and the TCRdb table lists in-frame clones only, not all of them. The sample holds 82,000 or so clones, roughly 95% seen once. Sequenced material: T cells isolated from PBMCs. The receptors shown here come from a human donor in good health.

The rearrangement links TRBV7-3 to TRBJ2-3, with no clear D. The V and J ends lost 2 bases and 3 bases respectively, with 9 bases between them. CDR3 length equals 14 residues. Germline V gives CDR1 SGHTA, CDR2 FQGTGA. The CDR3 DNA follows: TGTGCCAGCAGCTTAGCCCGACTTACAGATACGCAGTATTTT. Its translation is CASSLARLTDTQYF.

CDR3 in DNA: TGTGCCAGCAATCCGACAGGGTTAGCCTATGGCTACACCTTC. Its protein product is CASNPTGLAYGYTF. This chain connects TRBV28 to TRBJ1-2; 7 nucleotides agree with TRBD1. Germline CDR1 and CDR2: MDHEN and SYDVKM. Trimming took 7 bases from V and 4 from J; bases not matched to a gene: 9. The CDR3 runs 14 residues.

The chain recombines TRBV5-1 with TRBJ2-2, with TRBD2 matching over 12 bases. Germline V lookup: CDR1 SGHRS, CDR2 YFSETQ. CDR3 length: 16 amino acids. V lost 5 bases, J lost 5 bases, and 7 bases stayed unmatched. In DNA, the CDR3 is TGCGCCAGCAGGCTAGGACTAGCGGGATTGACCGGGGAGCTGTTTTTT. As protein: CASRLGLAGLTGELFF.

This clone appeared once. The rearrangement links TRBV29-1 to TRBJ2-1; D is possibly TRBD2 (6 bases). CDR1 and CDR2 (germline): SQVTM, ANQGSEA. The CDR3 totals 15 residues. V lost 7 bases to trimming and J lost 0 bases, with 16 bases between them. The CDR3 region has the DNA TGCAGCGCTATAGGGGCGGGGAGCTCCTACAATGAGCAGTTCTTC. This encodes CSAIGAGSSYNEQFF.

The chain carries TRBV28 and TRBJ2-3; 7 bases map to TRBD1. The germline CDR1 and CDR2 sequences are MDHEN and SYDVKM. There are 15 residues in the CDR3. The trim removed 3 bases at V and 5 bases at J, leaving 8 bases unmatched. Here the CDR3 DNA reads TGTGCCAGCAGTTTGGACCGACAGGGTAAAGATACGCAGTATTTT. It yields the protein CASSLDRQGKDTQYF.

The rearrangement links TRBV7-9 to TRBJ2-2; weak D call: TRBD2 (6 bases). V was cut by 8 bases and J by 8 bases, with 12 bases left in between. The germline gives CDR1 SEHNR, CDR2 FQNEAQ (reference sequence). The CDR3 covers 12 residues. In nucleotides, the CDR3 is TGTGCCAGCTTGGCGGGGCCAGGGGAGCTGTTTTTT. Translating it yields CASLAGPGELFF.

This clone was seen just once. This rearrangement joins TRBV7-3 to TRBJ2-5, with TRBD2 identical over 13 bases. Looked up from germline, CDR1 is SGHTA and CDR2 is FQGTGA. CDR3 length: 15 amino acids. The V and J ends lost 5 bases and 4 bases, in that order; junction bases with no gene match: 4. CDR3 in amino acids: CASSTGTSGTETQYF. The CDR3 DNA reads TGTGCCAGCAGCACCGGGACTAGCGGGACAGAGACCCAGTACTTC.

The DNA for the CDR3 is TGTGCCAGCAGCTTATCGGGGTTTAGCGGGGAGCTGTTTTTT. As protein: CASSLSGFSGELFF. V usage is TRBV7-2 and J usage is TRBJ2-2, with D perhaps matching TRBD2 (5 bases). CDR1 and CDR2 from the germline V gene are SGHTA and FQGNSA. The CDR3 runs 14 residues. V lost 2 bases to trimming and J lost 7 bases, with 11 bases between them.

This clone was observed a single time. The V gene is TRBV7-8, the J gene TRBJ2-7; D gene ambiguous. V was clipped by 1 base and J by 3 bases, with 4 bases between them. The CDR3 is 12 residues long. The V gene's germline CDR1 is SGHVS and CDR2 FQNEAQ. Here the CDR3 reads CASSLVNYEQYF. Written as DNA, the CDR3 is TGTGCCAGCAGCTTAGTCAACTACGAGCAGTACTTC.

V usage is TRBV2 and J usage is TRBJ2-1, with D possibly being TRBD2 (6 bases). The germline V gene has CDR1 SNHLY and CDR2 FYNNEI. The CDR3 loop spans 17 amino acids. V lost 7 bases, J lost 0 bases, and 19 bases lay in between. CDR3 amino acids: CASKLDEGAGSYNEQFF. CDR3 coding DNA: TGTGCCAGCAAACTGGATGAGGGAGCGGGCTCCTACAATGAGCAGTTCTTC.